This TCR beta chain comes out of a study of blood T cell repertoires in COVID-19. Study in general: COVID-19 samples from acute and convalescent phases originated in the United States, Italy and Spain.

About this clone: The junction differs from germline at one of its ends, possibly a read error.

This CDR3 is built from 12 residues. The germline V gene encodes CDR1 MNHNS and CDR2 SASEGT. Authors' methods: Cell counts per sample came from amplifying reference gene primers. Sequencing was performed with immunoSEQ multiplex PCR; in TCRdb, only in-frame clones are kept and a portion is missing. V, J and clone size derive from that table, while D and trimming were established from the DNA sequence. The sample consists of approximately 140,000 clones, approximately 90% of them appearing once. The TCR sequence derives from a woman aged 55-75 years with active or convalescent COVID-19. The chain carries TRBV6-1 and TRBJ1-5; tentative D call: TRBD1 (5 bases). Sequencing was carried out using peripheral blood. CDR3 sequence: CASTEGSGAQHF. The DNA of the CDR3 is TGTGCCAGCACTGAAGGTTCGGGGGCCCAGCATTTT.